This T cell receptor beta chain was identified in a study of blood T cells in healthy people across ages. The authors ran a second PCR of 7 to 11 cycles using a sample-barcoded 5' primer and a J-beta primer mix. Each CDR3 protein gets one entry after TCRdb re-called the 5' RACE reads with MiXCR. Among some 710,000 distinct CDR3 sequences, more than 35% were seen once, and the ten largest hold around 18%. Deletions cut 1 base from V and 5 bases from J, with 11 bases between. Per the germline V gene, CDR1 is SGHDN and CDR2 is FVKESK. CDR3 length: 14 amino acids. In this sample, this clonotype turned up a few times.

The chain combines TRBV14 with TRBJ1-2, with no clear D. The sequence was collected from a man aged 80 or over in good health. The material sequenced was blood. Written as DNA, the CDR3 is TGTGCCAGCAGCCAAGGAACGGCTTCGTATGGCTACACCTTC. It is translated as CASSQGTASYGYTF.